These T cell receptor beta chains were read from a single sample in a study of blood T cell repertoires in COVID-19. TCRdb's table, derived via immunoSEQ multiplex PCR, lists solely in-frame clones and lacks some. The sample holds around 73,000 clones, 65% to 85% seen once. Sequencing used peripheral blood. Receptors were obtained from a woman between 55 and 75 years old with acute or convalescent COVID-19. The CDR3 runs from the conserved cysteine through the conserved F or W. Fields, in order: CDR3 DNA, CDR3 protein, clone size, J gene, D gene, V gene. A D gene is named only where the DNA matches it firmly. The size entry is marked missing in some rows and otherwise reads once, few, many or a size class.

CDR3nt: TGTGCCAGCTCATCACGTAGCGGGAGGGCCTACAATGAGCAGTTCTTC
CDR3aa: CASSSRSGRAYNEQFF
abundance: few
j_gene: TRBJ2-1
d_gene: TRBD2
v_gene: TRBV18

CDR3nt: TGTGCCAGCAGGCAGCGGGGGGGCAGTCATGCCGGGGAGCTGTTTTTT
CDR3aa: CASRQRGGSHAGELFF
abundance: once
j_gene: TRBJ2-2
d_gene: TRBD2
v_gene: TRBV7-2

CDR3nt: TGTGCCAGCAGTAGAGGGGGGGCTGTCTCCACCGGGGAGCTGTTTTTT
CDR3aa: CASSRGGAVSTGELFF
abundance: .
j_gene: TRBJ2-2
d_gene: .
v_gene: TRBV5-4

CDR3nt: TGTGCCAGCAGCTTTCGAGGGAATGAGCAGTTCTTC
CDR3aa: CASSFRGNEQFF
abundance: .
j_gene: TRBJ2-1
d_gene: .
v_gene: TRBV7-8

CDR3nt: TGTGCCAGCAGATCCGGGACAGGTGTAAATCAGCCCCAGCATTTT
CDR3aa: CASRSGTGVNQPQHF
abundance: once
j_gene: TRBJ1-5
d_gene: TRBD1
v_gene: TRBV25-1

CDR3nt: TGTGCCAGCAGCGAAGGAGGTAGGACTGAAGCTTTCTTT
CDR3aa: CASSEGGRTEAFF
abundance: .
j_gene: TRBJ1-1
d_gene: .
v_gene: TRBV9

CDR3nt: TGCGCCAGTTCACAGCAAGTGCGCAATTCCCGCTACGAGCAGTACTTC
CDR3aa: CASSQQVRNSRYEQYF
abundance: few
j_gene: TRBJ2-7
d_gene: .
v_gene: TRBV10-2

CDR3nt: TGTGCCAGCAGCCTCTGGACAGGAGTTGGGACCGGGGAGCTGTTTTTT
CDR3aa: CASSLWTGVGTGELFF
abundance: .
j_gene: TRBJ2-2
d_gene: TRBD1
v_gene: TRBV14

CDR3nt: TGTGCCAGCAGTTACGGAGGAGAGGACCTCGATCAGCCCCAGCATTTT
CDR3aa: CASSYGGEDLDQPQHF
abundance: .
j_gene: TRBJ1-5
d_gene: .
v_gene: TRBV6-6

CDR3nt: TGTGCCAGCAGCTGGCACAGTGGAAACACCATATATTTT
CDR3aa: CASSWHSGNTIYF
abundance: .
j_gene: TRBJ1-3
d_gene: .
v_gene: TRBV5-4

CDR3nt: TGTGCCAGCAGCCAAGAAGGCGGGGGACAAGAGACCCAGTACTTC
CDR3aa: CASSQEGGGQETQYF
abundance: .
j_gene: TRBJ2-5
d_gene: TRBD2
v_gene: TRBV3-1/TRBV3-2

CDR3nt: TGTGCCAGCAGAGGGAGGACAGGGGGAAATACGCAGTATTTT
CDR3aa: CASRGRTGGNTQYF
abundance: .
j_gene: TRBJ2-3
d_gene: TRBD1
v_gene: TRBV11-2

CDR3nt: TGTGCCAGCAGCTTAGCAGGGGGGACCTCTGGAAACACCATATATTTT
CDR3aa: CASSLAGGTSGNTIYF
abundance: .
j_gene: TRBJ1-3
d_gene: TRBD1
v_gene: TRBV7-3

CDR3nt: TGTGCCAGTAGTATTAGGGGTGAGGATGAAAAACTGTTTTTT
CDR3aa: CASSIRGEDEKLFF
abundance: .
j_gene: TRBJ1-4
d_gene: .
v_gene: TRBV19

CDR3nt: TGTGCCAGCAGCGAGAGACAGGGGGCGCCCACTGAAGCTTTCTTT
CDR3aa: CASSERQGAPTEAFF
abundance: .
j_gene: TRBJ1-1
d_gene: TRBD1
v_gene: TRBV11-2

CDR3nt: TGTGCCAGCAGCTTAACCCCGGGACTTAACTATGGCTACACCTTC
CDR3aa: CASSLTPGLNYGYTF
abundance: .
j_gene: TRBJ1-2
d_gene: .
v_gene: TRBV7-3

CDR3nt: TGCGCCAGCAGCCAAGGGGGGGCTAACTATGGCTACACCTTC
CDR3aa: CASSQGGANYGYTF
abundance: .
j_gene: TRBJ1-2
d_gene: .
v_gene: TRBV4-1

CDR3nt: TGTGCCAGCAGCACAGTTGAAATCATTAATGGCTACACCTTC
CDR3aa: CASSTVEIINGYTF
abundance: .
j_gene: TRBJ1-2
d_gene: .
v_gene: TRBV5-6

CDR3nt: TGTGCCAGCAGCTTCCAGAGGGCCACTGAAGCTTTCTTT
CDR3aa: CASSFQRATEAFF
abundance: .
j_gene: TRBJ1-1
d_gene: .
v_gene: TRBV5-5

CDR3nt: TGTGCCAGTAGTATTCAGGGGGAAAGAGGAGAGACCCAGTACTTC
CDR3aa: CASSIQGERGETQYF
abundance: .
j_gene: TRBJ2-5
d_gene: TRBD1
v_gene: TRBV19

CDR3nt: TGTGCCAGCATAGGAGGCGGCGGGGGGAACACTGAAGCTTTCTTT
CDR3aa: CASIGGGGGNTEAFF
abundance: .
j_gene: TRBJ1-1
d_gene: .
v_gene: TRBV2

CDR3nt: TGTGCCTGGAGTGCCGGGACAATCAACTCCTACGAGCAGTACTTC
CDR3aa: CAWSAGTINSYEQYF
abundance: .
j_gene: TRBJ2-7
d_gene: .
v_gene: TRBV30

CDR3nt: TGTGCCAGCAGTTTGCCGGCGGGTGGGGACACTGAAGCTTTCTTT
CDR3aa: CASSLPAGGDTEAFF
abundance: .
j_gene: TRBJ1-1
d_gene: .
v_gene: TRBV28

CDR3nt: TGTGCCAGCAAGGGCCTCGGACAGACCTCCAGCTATGGCTACACCTTC
CDR3aa: CASKGLGQTSSYGYTF
abundance: .
j_gene: TRBJ1-2
d_gene: .
v_gene: TRBV28

CDR3nt: TGTGCCAGCAGCCCAATGGTGGCAGGGGATGGCTACACCTTC
CDR3aa: CASSPMVAGDGYTF
abundance: .
j_gene: TRBJ1-2
d_gene: .
v_gene: TRBV7-9

CDR3nt: TGCGCCAGCAGCGAGGGACTAGCGGGTGGGGTTACCCAGTACTTC
CDR3aa: CASSEGLAGGVTQYF
abundance: .
j_gene: TRBJ2-5
d_gene: TRBD2
v_gene: TRBV5-1

CDR3nt: TGTGCCAGCAGCCTACTTCCGGGACAGGGGTCCCACGAGCAGTACTTC
CDR3aa: CASSLLPGQGSHEQYF
abundance: .
j_gene: TRBJ2-7
d_gene: TRBD1
v_gene: TRBV14

CDR3nt: TGTGCCAGCAGCCCCACGACAAAGGCCAATGGCTACACCTTC
CDR3aa: CASSPTTKANGYTF
abundance: .
j_gene: TRBJ1-2
d_gene: .
v_gene: TRBV16

CDR3nt: TGTGCCAGCAGTTTAGATCAGGCAAGATACACTGAAGCTTTCTTT
CDR3aa: CASSLDQARYTEAFF
abundance: .
j_gene: TRBJ1-1
d_gene: .
v_gene: TRBV28

CDR3nt: TGTGCCAGCAGCCCCCGACAGGGCCGCGACACCATATATTTT
CDR3aa: CASSPRQGRDTIYF
abundance: few
j_gene: TRBJ1-3
d_gene: TRBD1
v_gene: TRBV7-2

CDR3nt: TGTGCCAGCAGCCAAGCCGGGAGGCAGAATGAAGCTTTCTTT
CDR3aa: CASSQAGRQNEAFF
abundance: few
j_gene: TRBJ1-1
d_gene: .
v_gene: TRBV3-1/TRBV3-2

CDR3nt: TGCAGCGTTGGGATTCCATCGGGACAGGCTCTCTTC
CDR3aa: CSVGIPSGQALF
abundance: many
j_gene: TRBJ2-1
d_gene: TRBD1
v_gene: TRBV29-1

CDR3nt: TGTGCCAGCACCGATTGGCTTAGCCGGGACAGGGGAATTGAAGCTTTCTTT
CDR3aa: CASTDWLSRDRGIEAFF
abundance: once
j_gene: TRBJ1-1
d_gene: TRBD1
v_gene: TRBV11-2

CDR3nt: TGTGCCAGCAGTTTAGTAAGCTCTGAAGCTTTCTTT
CDR3aa: CASSLVSSEAFF
abundance: .
j_gene: TRBJ1-1
d_gene: .
v_gene: TRBV28

CDR3nt: TGTGCCAGCAGCCCACGACCGGGACAGGGGAACTATGGCTACACCTTC
CDR3aa: CASSPRPGQGNYGYTF
abundance: .
j_gene: TRBJ1-2
d_gene: TRBD1
v_gene: TRBV4-2

CDR3nt: TGTGCCAGCAGTGCCCTAGCGGGAGGTTCCTACGAGCAGTACTTC
CDR3aa: CASSALAGGSYEQYF
abundance: .
j_gene: TRBJ2-7
d_gene: TRBD2
v_gene: TRBV2

CDR3nt: TGCGCCAGCAGCTTGGCTGGGCCCAACTATGGCTACACCTTC
CDR3aa: CASSLAGPNYGYTF
abundance: .
j_gene: TRBJ1-2
d_gene: .
v_gene: TRBV5-1

CDR3nt: TGTGCCAGCTCACCTCGCCTGCCTTCCCAGGAGAACACTGAAGCTTTCTTT
CDR3aa: CASSPRLPSQENTEAFF
abundance: .
j_gene: TRBJ1-1
d_gene: .
v_gene: TRBV18

CDR3nt: TGTGCCAGCAGCCAACGGGACAGGGGCGAGCAGTACTTC
CDR3aa: CASSQRDRGEQYF
abundance: .
j_gene: TRBJ2-7
d_gene: TRBD1
v_gene: TRBV3-1/TRBV3-2

CDR3nt: TGCGCCAGCAGCTTGGAACAGGGAAGATTCCCAGATTCACCCCTCCACTTT
CDR3aa: CASSLEQGRFPDSPLHF
abundance: .
j_gene: TRBJ1-6
d_gene: .
v_gene: TRBV5-1

CDR3nt: TGTGCCAGCAGCCAAGAGGGGTCGTGGACTAGCGGGTTAGCCTACGAGCAGTACTTC
CDR3aa: CASSQEGSWTSGLAYEQYF
abundance: .
j_gene: TRBJ2-7
d_gene: TRBD2
v_gene: TRBV4-2

CDR3nt: TGTGCCAGCAGTCGACAGGCTGAAGCTTTCTTT
CDR3aa: CASSRQAEAFF
abundance: .
j_gene: TRBJ1-1
d_gene: .
v_gene: TRBV6-6

CDR3nt: TGTGCCAGCAGTTACTCGGGTCGGACAGGGGAGAAGCAGTACTTC
CDR3aa: CASSYSGRTGEKQYF
abundance: .
j_gene: TRBJ2-7
d_gene: TRBD1
v_gene: TRBV6-6

CDR3nt: TGCGCCAGCAGCTTGGTTGTGCCTAGCGGGGCAACCTACAATGAGCAGTTCTTC
CDR3aa: CASSLVVPSGATYNEQFF
abundance: .
j_gene: TRBJ2-1
d_gene: TRBD2
v_gene: TRBV5-1

CDR3nt: TGCGCCAGCAGCCAGGGACACGGGGGGGAGACCCAGTACTTC
CDR3aa: CASSQGHGGETQYF
abundance: .
j_gene: TRBJ2-5
d_gene: .
v_gene: TRBV5-1

CDR3nt: TGTGCCAGCTCACCAACGATCGGAGCGGGAGTCCCAGATACGCAGTATTTT
CDR3aa: CASSPTIGAGVPDTQYF
abundance: .
j_gene: TRBJ2-3
d_gene: TRBD2
v_gene: TRBV18

CDR3nt: TGTGCCACCAGCAGTCCGAGGTTCTCTGGAAACACCATATATTTT
CDR3aa: CATSSPRFSGNTIYF
abundance: .
j_gene: TRBJ1-3
d_gene: .
v_gene: TRBV15

CDR3nt: TGTGCCATCAGTGAGTCTCCGTCGGAGACCCAGTACTTC
CDR3aa: CAISESPSETQYF
abundance: .
j_gene: TRBJ2-5
d_gene: .
v_gene: TRBV10-3

CDR3nt: TGTGCCAGCAGCCCAAGTTCTAGCCCCGGGGAGCTGTTTTTT
CDR3aa: CASSPSSSPGELFF
abundance: once
j_gene: TRBJ2-2
d_gene: .
v_gene: TRBV3-1/TRBV3-2

CDR3nt: TGTGCCAGCAGCCTACAGGGTAACACTGAAGCTTTCTTT
CDR3aa: CASSLQGNTEAFF
abundance: few
j_gene: TRBJ1-1
d_gene: .
v_gene: TRBV14

CDR3nt: TGTGCCACCAGTACTAGCGGGAGGGCTGGGGCCAACGTCCTGACTTTC
CDR3aa: CATSTSGRAGANVLTF
abundance: .
j_gene: TRBJ2-6
d_gene: TRBD2
v_gene: TRBV24-1

CDR3nt: TGTGCCAGCCAAGGAAATACAGGGGTGGAGACCCAGTACTTC
CDR3aa: CASQGNTGVETQYF
abundance: once
j_gene: TRBJ2-5
d_gene: TRBD1
v_gene: TRBV7-9

CDR3nt: TGTGCCAGCTCAGGGGGACAGGGTGTATTCTCCTACAATGAGCAGTTCTTC
CDR3aa: CASSGGQGVFSYNEQFF
abundance: .
j_gene: TRBJ2-1
d_gene: TRBD1
v_gene: TRBV18